This T cell receptor beta chain was identified in a study of shared clonotypes between healthy human individuals. Naive CD8 populations comprised CD45RO-negative cells positively selected for CCR7, excluding terminally differentiated effector memory CD45RA+ cells. Broader study findings: Among donors, sharing of clonotypes was expected to be affected by sequencing depth.

The CDR3 totals 12 residues. Germline CDR1 and CDR2: LNHDA and SQIVND (reference sequence). The V and J ends lost 6 bases and 8 bases, in that order; junction bases with no gene match: 1. In the case of this clone: Its antigen remains unknown. This sample also contains other DNA sequences that code for the same CDR3.

The authors loaded roughly 200 ng DNA, 28,000 or so T cell genomes, into sorted-subset replicate PCRs. Authors' data handling: ImmunoSEQ sequences covered only the junction and lacked quality scores; filtering therefore differed. Repertoires were generated with immunoSEQ multiplex PCR, while TCRdb's copy carries only in-frame clones and drops some. D and trimming were read from the DNA, whereas the V and J calls and clone size are those reported in that table. The data hold around 1,900,000 clones, with over 85% observed a single time. The TCR was taken from a man aged 18-30 years in good health. Some clones in this sample may be carry-over from other donors' samples. The material sequenced was naive CD8+ T cells from PBMCs. The chain uses TRBV19 and TRBJ2-1; 10 bases are a match to TRBD1. The CDR3 DNA reads TGTGCCAGTAGCGGGACAGGGGATGAGCAGTTCTTC. Translated, it gives CASSGTGDEQFF.